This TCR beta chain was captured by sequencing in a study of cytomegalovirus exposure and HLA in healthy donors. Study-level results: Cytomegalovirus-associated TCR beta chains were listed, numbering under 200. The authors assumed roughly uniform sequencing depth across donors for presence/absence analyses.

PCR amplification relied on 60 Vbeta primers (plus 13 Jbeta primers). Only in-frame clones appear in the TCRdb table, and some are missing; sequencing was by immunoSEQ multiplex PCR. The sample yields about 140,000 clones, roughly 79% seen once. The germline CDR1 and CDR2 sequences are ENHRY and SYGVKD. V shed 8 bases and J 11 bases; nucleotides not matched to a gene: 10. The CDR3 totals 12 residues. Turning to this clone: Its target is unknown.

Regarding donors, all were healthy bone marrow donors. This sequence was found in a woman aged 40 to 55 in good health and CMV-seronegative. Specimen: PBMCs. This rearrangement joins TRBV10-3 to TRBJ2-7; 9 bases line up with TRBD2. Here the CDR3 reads CAIGGASGTKYF. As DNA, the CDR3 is TGTGCCATCGGGGGGGCTAGCGGGACCAAGTACTTC.